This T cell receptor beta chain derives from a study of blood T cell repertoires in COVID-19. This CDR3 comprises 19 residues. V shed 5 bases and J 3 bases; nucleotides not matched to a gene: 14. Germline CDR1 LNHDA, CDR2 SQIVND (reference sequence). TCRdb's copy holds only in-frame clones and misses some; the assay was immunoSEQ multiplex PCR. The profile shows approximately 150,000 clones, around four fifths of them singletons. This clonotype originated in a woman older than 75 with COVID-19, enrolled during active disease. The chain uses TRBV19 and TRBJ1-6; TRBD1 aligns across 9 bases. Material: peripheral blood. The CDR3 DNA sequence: TGTGCCAGTAGTTCGGGACAGGGAACGGGACTTATCTATAATTCACCCCTCCACTTT. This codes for CASSSGQGTGLIYNSPLHF.